A single T cell receptor (beta chain) is shown here with its context. This sample was included in a study of blood T cell repertoires in COVID-19. Study background: Material from acute and convalescent COVID-19 was sourced from the United States, Italy and Spain. PBMCs, B-cell-depleted T cells, or T cells were the source of the cDNA or gDNA that made up the material.

Authors' analysis steps: For nucleated cells, counts were estimated from reference gene primer amplification. The data were produced by immunoSEQ multiplex PCR, yet TCRdb's version contains in-frame clones alone and is incomplete. The DNA gave D and trimming, while V, J and clone size come from that table. The repertoire includes about 78,000 clones, less than 95% of them detected once, and about 1% sits in the top ten. Trimming cost V 4 bases and J 3 bases; bases outside gene matches: 2. In germline, CDR1 is SGHNT, CDR2 YENEEA. This CDR3 contains 15 residues. The chain links TRBV11-3 to TRBJ2-3; 12 bases match TRBD2. The clonotype comes from a woman between 50 and 59 years old in a cohort sampled during active COVID-19. Source material: peripheral blood. DNA for the CDR3: TGTGCCAGCAGCTCAGGACTAGCGGGAACAGATACGCAGTATTTT. Translated, it gives CASSSGLAGTDTQYF.